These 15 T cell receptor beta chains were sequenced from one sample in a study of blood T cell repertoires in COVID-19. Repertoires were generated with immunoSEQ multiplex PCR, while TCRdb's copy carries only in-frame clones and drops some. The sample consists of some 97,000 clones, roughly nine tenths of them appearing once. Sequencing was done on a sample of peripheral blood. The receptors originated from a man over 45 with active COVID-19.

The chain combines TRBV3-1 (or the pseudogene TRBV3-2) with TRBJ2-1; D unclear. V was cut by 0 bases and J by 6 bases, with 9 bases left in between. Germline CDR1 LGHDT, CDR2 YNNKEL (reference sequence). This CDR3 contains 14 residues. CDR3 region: CASSQETTTNEQFF. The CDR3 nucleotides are TGTGCCAGCAGCCAAGAGACAACCACCAATGAGCAGTTCTTC.

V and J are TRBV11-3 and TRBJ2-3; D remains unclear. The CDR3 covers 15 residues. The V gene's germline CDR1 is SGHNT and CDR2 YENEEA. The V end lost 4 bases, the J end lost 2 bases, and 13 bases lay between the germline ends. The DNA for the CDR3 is TGTGCCAGCAGCTCCCTAGGTATCCCCACAGATACGCAGTATTTT. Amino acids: CASSSLGIPTDTQYF.

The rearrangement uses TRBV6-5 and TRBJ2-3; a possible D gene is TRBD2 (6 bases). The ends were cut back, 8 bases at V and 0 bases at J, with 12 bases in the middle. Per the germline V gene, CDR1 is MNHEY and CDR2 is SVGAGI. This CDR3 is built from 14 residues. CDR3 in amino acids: CASVLGTSTDTQYF. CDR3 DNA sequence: TGTGCCAGCGTGCTGGGGACTAGCACAGATACGCAGTATTTT.

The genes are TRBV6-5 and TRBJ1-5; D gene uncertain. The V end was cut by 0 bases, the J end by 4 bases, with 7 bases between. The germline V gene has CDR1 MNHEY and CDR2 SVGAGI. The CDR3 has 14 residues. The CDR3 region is CASSYSGKNQPQHF. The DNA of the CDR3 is TGTGCCAGCAGTTACTCCGGGAAGAATCAGCCCCAGCATTTT.

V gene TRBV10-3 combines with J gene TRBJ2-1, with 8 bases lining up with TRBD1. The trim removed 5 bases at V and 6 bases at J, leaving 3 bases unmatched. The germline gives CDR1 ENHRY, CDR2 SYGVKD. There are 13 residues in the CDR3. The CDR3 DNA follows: TGTGCCATCAGTCGTCAGGGGGCCAATGAGCAGTTCTTC. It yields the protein CAISRQGANEQFF.

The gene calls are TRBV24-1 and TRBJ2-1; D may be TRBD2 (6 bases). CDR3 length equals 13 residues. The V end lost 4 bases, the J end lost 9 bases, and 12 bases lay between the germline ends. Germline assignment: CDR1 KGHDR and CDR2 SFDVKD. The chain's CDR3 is CATSDRLRGEQFF. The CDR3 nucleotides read TGTGCCACCAGTGACAGACTGCGGGGTGAGCAGTTCTTC.

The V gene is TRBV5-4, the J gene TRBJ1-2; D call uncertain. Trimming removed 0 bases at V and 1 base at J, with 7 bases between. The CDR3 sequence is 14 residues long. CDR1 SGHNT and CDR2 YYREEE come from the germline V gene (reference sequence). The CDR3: CASSLGGNNYGYTF. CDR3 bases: TGTGCCAGCAGCTTGGGCGGGAATAACTATGGCTACACCTTC.

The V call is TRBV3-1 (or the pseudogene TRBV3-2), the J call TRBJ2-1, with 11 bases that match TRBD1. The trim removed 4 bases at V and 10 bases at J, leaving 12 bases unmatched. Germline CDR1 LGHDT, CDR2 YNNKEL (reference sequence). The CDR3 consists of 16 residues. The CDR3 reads CASSPSAGQGALEQFF. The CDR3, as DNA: TGTGCCAGCAGCCCCTCAGCCGGACAGGGGGCGTTAGAGCAGTTCTTC.

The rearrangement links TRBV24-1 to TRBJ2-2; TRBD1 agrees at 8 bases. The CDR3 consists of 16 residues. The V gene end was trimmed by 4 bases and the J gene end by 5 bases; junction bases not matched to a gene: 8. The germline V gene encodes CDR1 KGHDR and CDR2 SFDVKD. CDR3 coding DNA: TGTGCCACCAGTGAATCCCGGACAGGGTTTACCGGGGAGCTGTTTTTT. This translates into CATSESRTGFTGELFF.

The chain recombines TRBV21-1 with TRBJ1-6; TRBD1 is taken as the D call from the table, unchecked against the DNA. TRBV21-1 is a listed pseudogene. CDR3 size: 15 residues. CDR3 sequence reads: CASSIGDRGGSPLHF. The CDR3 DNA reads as TGTGCCAGCAGTATCGGTGACAGGGGGGGTTCACCCCTCCACTTT.

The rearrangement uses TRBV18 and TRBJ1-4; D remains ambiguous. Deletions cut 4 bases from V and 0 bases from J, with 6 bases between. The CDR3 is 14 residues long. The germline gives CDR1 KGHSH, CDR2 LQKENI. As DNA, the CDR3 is TGTGCCAGCTCACGGAGTGCAACTAATGAAAAACTGTTTTTT. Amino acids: CASSRSATNEKLFF.

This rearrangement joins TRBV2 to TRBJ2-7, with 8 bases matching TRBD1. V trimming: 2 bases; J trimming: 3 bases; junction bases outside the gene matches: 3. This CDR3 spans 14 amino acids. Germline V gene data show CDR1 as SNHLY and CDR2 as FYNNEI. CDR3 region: CASSEPDRGYEQYF. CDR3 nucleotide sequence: TGTGCCAGCAGTGAACCCGACAGGGGCTACGAGCAGTACTTC.

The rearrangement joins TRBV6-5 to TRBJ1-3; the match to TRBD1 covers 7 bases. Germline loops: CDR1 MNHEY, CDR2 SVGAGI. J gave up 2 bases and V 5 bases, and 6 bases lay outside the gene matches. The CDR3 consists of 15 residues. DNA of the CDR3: TGTGCCAGCAGTAGGGCAGGGGGAGCTGGAAACACCATATATTTT. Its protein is CASSRAGGAGNTIYF.

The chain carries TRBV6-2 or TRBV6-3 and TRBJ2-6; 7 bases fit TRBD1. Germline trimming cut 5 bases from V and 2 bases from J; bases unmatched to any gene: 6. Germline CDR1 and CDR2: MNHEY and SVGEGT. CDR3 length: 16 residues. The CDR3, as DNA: TGTGCCAGCAGTCCGACAGGGTCAGCTGGGGCCAACGTCCTGACTTTC. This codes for CASSPTGSAGANVLTF.

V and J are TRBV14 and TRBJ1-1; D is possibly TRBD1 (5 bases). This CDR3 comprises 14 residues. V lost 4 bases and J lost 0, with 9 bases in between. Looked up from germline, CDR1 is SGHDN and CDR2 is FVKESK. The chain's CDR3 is CASSLAGLNTEAFF. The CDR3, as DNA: TGTGCCAGCAGCCTGGCAGGGCTGAACACTGAAGCTTTCTTT.